One sample yielded the 20 T cell receptor beta chains listed below, sequenced in a study of long-term antiretroviral therapy in people with HIV. The assay, immunoSEQ v3.0, was run at survey level. Assay used: immunoSEQ multiplex PCR; TCRdb lists only in-frame clones, some missing. The sample has tens of thousands of clones; about 82% are singletons. The material sequenced was unsorted PBMCs, taken 1.3 years after starting antiretroviral therapy. These receptors were collected from a man in his sixties with HIV.

The V and J genes are TRBV13 and TRBJ2-3, with a weak D call TRBD2 (6 bases). V was shortened by 5 bases and J by 1 base, with 22 bases between the two germline ends. The germline V gene has CDR1 PRHDT and CDR2 FYEKMQ (reference sequence). CDR3 length: 18 residues. The CDR3 loop reads CASSPLSLTRIRTDTQYF. CDR3 bases: TGTGCCAGCAGCCCCCTCTCCTTGACTAGGATTCGCACAGATACGCAGTATTTT.

The chain carries TRBV20-1 and TRBJ1-2; D uncertain. Looked up from germline, CDR1 is DFQATT and CDR2 is SNEGSKA (reference sequence). This CDR3 is built from 10 residues. Trimming stripped 5 bases from V and 5 bases from J, with 6 bases between. CDR3 bases: TGCAGTGCTTGGGAGTATGGCTACACCTTC. It specifies CSAWEYGYTF.

The chain is built from TRBV27 and TRBJ1-6; 8 bases align to TRBD1. CDR1 MNHEY and CDR2 SMNVEV come from the germline V gene (reference sequence). J lost 7 bases, V lost 5 bases, and 13 bases had no gene match. The CDR3 totals 17 residues. The CDR3 nucleotides are TGTGCCAGCAGTCCGGGGACAGGACGATTTGAAAATTCACCCCTCCACTTT. This encodes CASSPGTGRFENSPLHF.

CDR3 loop: CASSGTGGWYNEQFF. In DNA form, the CDR3 reads TGCGCCAGCAGCGGGACAGGGGGTTGGTACAATGAGCAGTTCTTC. The rearrangement joins TRBV5-1 to TRBJ2-1; TRBD1 matches at 11 bases. From germline, CDR1 is SGHRS and CDR2 YFSETQ. This CDR3 region has 15 residues. J gave up 4 bases and V 4 bases, and 4 bases lay outside the gene matches.

This clone was counted only a few times. The chain recombines TRBV11-2 with TRBJ1-4; D is undetermined. Trimming removed 2 bases from V and 4 bases from J, with 2 bases in between. This CDR3 is built from 12 residues. Per the germline V gene, CDR1 is SGHAT and CDR2 is FQNNGV. The CDR3: CASSLLNEKLFF. The DNA of the CDR3 is TGTGCCAGCAGCTTACTTAATGAAAAACTGTTTTTT.

V gene TRBV28 combines with J gene TRBJ1-2, with no clear D. V was shortened by 3 bases and J by 4 bases, with 18 bases between the two germline ends. Germline values: CDR1 MDHEN, CDR2 SYDVKM. This CDR3 is 16 amino acids long. This chain's CDR3 is CASSFAPSAGGYGYTF. Here the CDR3 DNA reads TGTGCCAGCAGTTTTGCCCCTTCGGCGGGAGGCTATGGCTACACCTTC.

The CDR3 protein is CASTRATTSGANVLTF. The CDR3 DNA reads TGTGCCAGTACTCGGGCAACTACCTCTGGGGCCAACGTCCTGACTTTC. V is TRBV9 and J is TRBJ2-6; no firm D call. Trimming took off 8 bases at V and 0 bases at J, with 15 bases between the two ends. The CDR3 is 16 residues long. Germline V gene data show CDR1 as SGDLS and CDR2 as YYNGEE.

The chain has TRBV5-6 and TRBJ1-1; 7 nucleotides match TRBD1. The junction had 6 bases not matched to a gene; V was cut back by 3 bases and J by 1 base. The CDR3 is made up of 15 amino acids. The germline gives CDR1 SGHDT, CDR2 YYEEEE. CDR3 sequence (DNA): TGTGCCAGCAGCTGGGACAGAGGAGAGAACACTGAAGCTTTCTTT. It encodes CASSWDRGENTEAFF. Variable domain in full (rest from reference TRBV5-6 and TRBJ1-1): DAGVTQSPTHLIKTRGQQVTLRCSPKSGHDTVSWYQQALGQGPQFIFQYYEEEERQRGNFPDRFSGHQFPNYSSELNVNALLLGDSALYLCASSWDRGENTEAFFGQGTRLTVV.

This clone was counted a few times. The gene calls are TRBV21-1 and TRBJ2-7. TRBV21-1 is tagged as a pseudogene. This CDR3 spans 14 amino acids. The CDR3 loop reads CASSVRDPPGEQYF. The CDR3, as DNA: TGTGCCAGCAGCGTTCGGGACCCCCCGGGGGAGCAGTACTTC.

The V gene is TRBV19, the J gene TRBJ1-5; 9 nucleotides match TRBD1. Germline loops: CDR1 LNHDA, CDR2 SQIVND (reference sequence). The V and J ends lost 11 bases and 0 bases, in that order; junction bases with no gene match: 8. This CDR3 spans 15 amino acids. Here the CDR3 reads CAWTGDGSSNQPQHF. The DNA of the CDR3 is TGTGCCTGGACAGGGGATGGGAGTAGCAATCAGCCCCAGCATTTT.

The gene calls are TRBV4-3 and TRBJ2-3; D is uncertain. In germline, CDR1 is LGHNA, CDR2 YSLEER. Trimming stripped 1 base from V and 6 bases from J, with 8 bases between. CDR3 length: 13 amino acids. DNA for the CDR3: TGCGCCAGCAGCCAAGGGCCACGGGATACGCAGTATTTT. This sequence encodes CASSQGPRDTQYF.

The chain uses TRBV7-8 and TRBJ1-1; D call uncertain. Germline CDR1 is SGHVS and CDR2 is FQNEAQ. V was trimmed by 4 bases and J by 4 bases, leaving 13 bases between them. This CDR3 has 14 residues. The CDR3 loop reads CASSSREQSTEAFF. The CDR3 DNA reads as TGTGCCAGCAGCTCCCGGGAACAGAGCACTGAAGCTTTCTTT.

V usage is TRBV6-1 and J usage is TRBJ2-7, with D uncertain. Germline V lookup: CDR1 MNHNS, CDR2 SASEGT. This CDR3 is 15 amino acids long. V was pared by 5 bases and J by 5 bases, with 19 bases between. The CDR3 nucleotides are TGTGCCAGCAGTCCCCGCAAGGGTGGTGTCGACGAGCAGTACTTC. It encodes CASSPRKGGVDEQYF.

J is TRBJ2-7 and V is TRBV6-5, with a tentative D call TRBD2 (6 bases). Trimming removed 3 bases at V and 6 bases at J, with 21 bases between. This CDR3 region has 16 residues. Per germline, CDR1 MNHEY and CDR2 SVGAGI. CDR3 residues: CASSYRSWREECEQYF. DNA of the CDR3: TGTGCCAGCAGTTATCGTTCGTGGCGGGAAGAGTGCGAGCAGTACTTC.

The rearrangement uses TRBV7-9 and TRBJ2-7; D might be TRBD1 (5 bases). This CDR3 region has 14 residues. The V gene's germline CDR1 is SEHNR and CDR2 FQNEAQ (reference sequence). V was shortened by 3 bases and J by 1 base, with 10 bases between the two germline ends. The CDR3 DNA follows: TGTGCCAGCAGCTTGCAGGACATATCCTACGAGCAGTACTTC. Encoded protein: CASSLQDISYEQYF.

DNA of the CDR3: TGTGCCAGCAGCCTCGGACAGGGGGTCTCCTACGAGCAGTACTTC. Its translation: CASSLGQGVSYEQYF. The chain is built from TRBV7-6 and TRBJ2-7; 10 nucleotides agree with TRBD1. V lost 5 bases to trimming and J lost 0 bases; unmatched junction nucleotides: 4. CDR3 length: 15 residues. The V gene's germline CDR1 is SGHVS and CDR2 FNYEAQ.

In DNA, the CDR3 is TGTGCCAGCAGTGTGACTAGCGGGGGGCCGTACAATGAGCAGTTCTTC. It is translated as CASSVTSGGPYNEQFF. This sequence joins TRBV28 and TRBJ2-1; 13 nucleotides match TRBD2. Germline CDR1 MDHEN, CDR2 SYDVKM. J gave up 4 bases and V 5 bases, and 5 bases lay outside the gene matches. This CDR3 contains 16 residues.

The rearrangement links TRBV15 to TRBJ2-1, with D perhaps matching TRBD2 (6 bases). Trimming pared 4 bases from V and 2 bases from J, leaving 18 bases between. The CDR3 runs 17 residues. The V gene's germline CDR1 is LNHNV and CDR2 YYDKDF (reference sequence). The CDR3 here is CATSTHLRGTPYNEQFF. The CDR3 region has the DNA TGTGCCACCAGCACCCACTTACGTGGGACTCCCTACAATGAGCAGTTCTTC.

The chain combines TRBV5-1 with TRBJ2-5, with a possible D match to TRBD1 (6 bases). This CDR3 contains 14 residues. Trimming stripped 1 base from V and 0 bases from J, with 7 bases between. Per the germline V gene, CDR1 is SGHRS and CDR2 is YFSETQ. CDR3 protein: CASSLRGYQETQYF. The CDR3 DNA reads TGCGCCAGCAGCTTGAGGGGGTACCAAGAGACCCAGTACTTC.

This clone has just one count. The V and J genes are TRBV27 and TRBJ2-1, with D possibly called TRBD1 or TRBD2 (5 bases each). The CDR3 extends over 13 amino acids. Trimming left V 4 bases short and J 9 bases short, with 13 bases between. Looked up from germline, CDR1 is MNHEY and CDR2 is SMNVEV (reference sequence). CDR3 in amino acids: CASSSGPRSEQFF. CDR3 in DNA: TGTGCCAGCAGTTCGGGACCTAGATCTGAGCAGTTCTTC.